This T cell receptor (beta chain) was recorded in a study of T cells expressing NK-cell markers. TCRdb reworked the 5' RACE reads into one entry per CDR3 protein, no DNA. This table lists fewer than 400,000 distinct CDR3 sequences. The V gene's germline CDR1 is SEHNR and CDR2 FQNEAQ (reference sequence). The CDR3 is 14 amino acids. Specimen: blood T cells: a sorted CD56 or NKG2C T cell subset, CD4+ or CD8+ T cells, or bulk PBMC T cells (not recorded which). The receptor comes from a woman in her forties or fifties in good health. The chain has TRBV7-9 and TRBJ1-1. CDR3 amino acids: CASSLRGGETEAFF.